These T cell receptor beta chains were read from a single sample in a study of cytomegalovirus exposure and HLA in healthy donors. Using immunoSEQ multiplex PCR, the repertoire was profiled, and TCRdb retains in-frame clones only, with some absent. Here the sample spans some 120,000 clones, 60% to 85% being singletons. Sample: PBMCs. All receptors derive from a woman in her forties in good health and CMV-seronegative. Both conserved end residues are part of each CDR3. The D gene is left open where the match is weak. Size values are once, few and many counts, or a class for expanded clones, and some rows have none.

>TRBV19|.|.|TRBJ1-1
CASRGRRVHTEAFF
TGTGCCAGTAGGGGCCGGAGGGTACACACTGAAGCTTTCTTT
>TRBV11-1|TRBD2|.|TRBJ2-5
CASSFTTSGGETQYF
TGTGCCAGCAGCTTTACGACTAGCGGGGGGGAGACCCAGTACTTC
>TRBV28|.|.|TRBJ1-1
CASSTGTWHAFF
TGTGCCAGCAGCACCGGGACATGGCATGCTTTCTTT
>TRBV19|.|.|TRBJ2-2
CATPSTDTGELFF
TGTGCCACTCCCAGTACCGACACCGGCGAGCTGTTTTTT
>TRBV4-2|.|.|TRBJ2-5
CASSQLRGQTQYF
TGTGCCAGCAGCCAATTAAGGGGCCAGACCCAGTACTTC
>TRBV19|TRBD2|few|TRBJ2-1
CASGWTSGMTGYNEQFF
TGTGCCAGTGGGTGGACTAGCGGGATGACTGGCTACAATGAGCAGTTCTTC
>TRBV6-6|.|.|TRBJ1-4
CASNGGSAANEKLFF
TGTGCCAGCAACGGGGGATCGGCGGCTAATGAAAAACTGTTTTTT
>TRBV19|.|.|TRBJ1-5
CASRRYVNQPQHF
TGTGCCAGTCGTCGGTACGTGAATCAGCCCCAGCATTTT
>TRBV30|TRBD2|.|TRBJ2-7
CAWSVRTSGSPDEQYF
TGTGCCTGGAGTGTACGAACTAGCGGTAGCCCCGACGAGCAGTACTTC
>TRBV10-3|.|.|TRBJ2-2
CAISTANTGELFF
TGTGCCATCAGTACAGCGAACACCGGGGAGCTGTTTTTT
>TRBV19|TRBD2|.|TRBJ2-3
CASREAGGPYTQYF
TGTGCCAGTAGGGAGGCGGGAGGGCCGTATACGCAGTATTTT
>TRBV19|.|.|TRBJ2-7
CASSIRSGDRPTYEQYF
TGTGCCAGTAGTATTCGCAGCGGAGACAGGCCTACCTACGAGCAGTACTTC
>TRBV4-2|.|.|TRBJ1-5
CASSQARSGNQPQHF
TGTGCCAGCAGCCAAGCTCGGAGTGGCAATCAGCCCCAGCATTTT
>TRBV2|TRBD2|few|TRBJ2-7
CASSVQRETQYF
TGTGCCAGCAGTGTTCAGCGGGAGACGCAGTACTTC
>TRBV9|TRBD2|.|TRBJ2-1
CASSVELAGSYNEQFF
TGTGCCAGCAGCGTAGAACTAGCGGGCTCCTACAATGAGCAGTTCTTC
>TRBV4-1|.|.|TRBJ2-7
CASSQTVYSYEQYF
TGCGCCAGCAGCCAGACAGTCTACTCCTACGAGCAGTACTTC
>TRBV7-6|TRBD2|.|TRBJ2-1
CASSLLAAAYNEQFF
TGTGCCAGCAGCTTACTAGCGGCAGCCTACAATGAGCAGTTCTTC
>TRBV6-5|.|few|TRBJ1-5
CASRQQGHSNQPQHF
TGTGCCAGCAGACAACAGGGCCATAGCAATCAGCCCCAGCATTTT
>TRBV5-1|TRBD1|.|TRBJ1-1
CASSFGQAENTEAFF
TGCGCCAGCAGCTTCGGACAGGCGGAGAACACTGAAGCTTTCTTT
>TRBV28|.|.|TRBJ1-2
CASSLRGPVNGYTF
TGTGCCAGCAGTTTAAGAGGGCCCGTGAATGGCTACACCTTC
>TRBV28|.|.|TRBJ2-5
CASSLRPREETQYF
TGTGCCAGCAGTTTGAGGCCTCGAGAGGAGACCCAGTACTTC
>TRBV19|.|.|TRBJ2-6
CASNGGVYGANVLTF
TGTGCCAGTAATGGAGGGGTTTATGGGGCCAACGTCCTGACTTTC
>TRBV10-3|TRBD2|.|TRBJ2-1
CATSGLAEYNEQFF
TGTGCCACAAGCGGACTAGCGGAATACAATGAGCAGTTCTTC
>TRBV4-1|.|.|TRBJ1-5
CASSQSGQYYQPQHF
TGCGCCAGCAGCCAGTCCGGACAGTACTATCAGCCCCAGCATTTT